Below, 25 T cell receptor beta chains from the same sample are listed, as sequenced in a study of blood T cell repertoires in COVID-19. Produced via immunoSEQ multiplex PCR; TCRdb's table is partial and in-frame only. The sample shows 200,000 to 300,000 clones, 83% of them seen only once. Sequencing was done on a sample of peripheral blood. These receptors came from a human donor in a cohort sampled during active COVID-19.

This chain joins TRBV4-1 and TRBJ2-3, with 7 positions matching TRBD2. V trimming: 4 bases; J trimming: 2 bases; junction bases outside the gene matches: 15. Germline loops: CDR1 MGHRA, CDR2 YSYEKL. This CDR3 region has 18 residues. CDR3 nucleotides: TGCGCCAGCAGCCTTAGACGAGCTAGCGGAGGAAACACAGATACGCAGTATTTT. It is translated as CASSLRRASGGNTDTQYF.

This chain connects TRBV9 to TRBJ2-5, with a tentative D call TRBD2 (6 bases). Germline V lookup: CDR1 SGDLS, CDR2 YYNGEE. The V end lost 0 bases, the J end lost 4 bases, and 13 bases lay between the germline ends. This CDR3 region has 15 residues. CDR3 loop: CASSVVEGVGETQYF. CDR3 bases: TGTGCCAGCAGCGTAGTGGAGGGTGTGGGAGAGACCCAGTACTTC.

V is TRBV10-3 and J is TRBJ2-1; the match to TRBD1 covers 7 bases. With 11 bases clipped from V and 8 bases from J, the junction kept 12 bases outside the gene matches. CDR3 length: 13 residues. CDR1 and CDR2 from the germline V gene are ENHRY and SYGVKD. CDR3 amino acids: CAAKGQAKDEQFF. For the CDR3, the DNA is TGTGCCGCCAAAGGACAGGCTAAGGATGAGCAGTTCTTC.

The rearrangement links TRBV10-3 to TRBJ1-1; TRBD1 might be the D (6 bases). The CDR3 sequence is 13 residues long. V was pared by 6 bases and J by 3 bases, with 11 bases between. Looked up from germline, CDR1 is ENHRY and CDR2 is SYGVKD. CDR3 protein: CAIRGPGDTEAFF. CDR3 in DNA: TGTGCCATCAGAGGGCCAGGGGACACTGAAGCTTTCTTT.

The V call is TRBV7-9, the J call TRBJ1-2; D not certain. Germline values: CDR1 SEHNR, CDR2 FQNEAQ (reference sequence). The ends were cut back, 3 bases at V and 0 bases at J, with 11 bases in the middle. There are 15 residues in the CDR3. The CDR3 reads CASSFYEGANYGYTF. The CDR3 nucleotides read TGTGCCAGCAGCTTTTATGAGGGCGCTAACTATGGCTACACCTTC.

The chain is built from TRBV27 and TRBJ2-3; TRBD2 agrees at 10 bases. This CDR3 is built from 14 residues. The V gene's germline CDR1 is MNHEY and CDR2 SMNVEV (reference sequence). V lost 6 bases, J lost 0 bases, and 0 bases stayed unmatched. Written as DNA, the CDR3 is TGTGCCAGCAGGACTAGCGGGAGCACAGATACGCAGTATTTT. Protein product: CASRTSGSTDTQYF.

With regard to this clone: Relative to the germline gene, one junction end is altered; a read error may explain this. CDR3 sequence (DNA): TGTGCTAGCAGCTTGTATAGCGGGAGTCGGTACGAGCAGTACTTC. This sequence encodes CASSLYSGSRYEQYF. This sequence joins TRBV7-7 and TRBJ2-7; 9 bases map to TRBD2. CDR1 is SSHAT and CDR2 is FNYEAQ in the germline V gene (reference sequence). This CDR3 has 15 amino acids.

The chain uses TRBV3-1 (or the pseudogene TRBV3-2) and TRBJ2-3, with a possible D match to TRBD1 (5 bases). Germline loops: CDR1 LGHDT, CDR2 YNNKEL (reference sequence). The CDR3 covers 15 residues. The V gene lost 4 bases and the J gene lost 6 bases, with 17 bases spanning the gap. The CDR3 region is CASSPSLGPADTQYF. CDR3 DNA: TGTGCCAGCAGCCCTTCCTTGGGGCCGGCGGATACGCAGTATTTT.

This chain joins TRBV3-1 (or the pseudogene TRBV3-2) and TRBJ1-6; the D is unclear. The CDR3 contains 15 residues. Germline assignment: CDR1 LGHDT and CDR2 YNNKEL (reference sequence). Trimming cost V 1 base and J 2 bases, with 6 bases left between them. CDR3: CASSQGHTYNSPLHF. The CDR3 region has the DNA TGTGCCAGCAGCCAAGGACATACCTATAATTCACCCCTCCACTTT.

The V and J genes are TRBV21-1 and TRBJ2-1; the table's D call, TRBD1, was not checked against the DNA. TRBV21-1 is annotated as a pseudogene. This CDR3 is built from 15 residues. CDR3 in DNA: TGTGCCAGCAGCTGCAACAATACAGGGTGGAATGAGCAGTTCTTC. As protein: CASSCNNTGWNEQFF.

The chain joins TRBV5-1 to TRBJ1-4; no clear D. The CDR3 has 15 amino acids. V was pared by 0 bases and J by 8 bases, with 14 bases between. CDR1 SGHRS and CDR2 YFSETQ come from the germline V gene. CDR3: CASSLAGWAQEKLFF. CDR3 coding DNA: TGCGCCAGCAGCTTGGCGGGGTGGGCCCAAGAAAAACTGTTTTTT.

CDR3 sequence reads: CAISESLLGGSNQPQHF. The CDR3 DNA sequence: TGTGCCATCAGTGAGTCACTCTTGGGGGGTAGCAATCAGCCCCAGCATTTT. This chain links TRBV10-3 with TRBJ1-5; possibly TRBD1 for D (5 bases). The CDR3 runs to 17 residues. CDR1 and CDR2 (germline): ENHRY, SYGVKD. Trimming left V 0 bases short and J 0 bases short, with 12 bases between.

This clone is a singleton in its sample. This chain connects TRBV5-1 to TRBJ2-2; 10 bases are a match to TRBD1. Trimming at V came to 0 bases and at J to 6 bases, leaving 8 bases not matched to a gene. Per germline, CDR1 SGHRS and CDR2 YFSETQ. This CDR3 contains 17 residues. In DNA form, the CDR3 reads TGCGCCAGCAGCTTGGAACCGGGACAGGGGTTATCCGGGGAGCTGTTTTTT. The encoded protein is CASSLEPGQGLSGELFF.

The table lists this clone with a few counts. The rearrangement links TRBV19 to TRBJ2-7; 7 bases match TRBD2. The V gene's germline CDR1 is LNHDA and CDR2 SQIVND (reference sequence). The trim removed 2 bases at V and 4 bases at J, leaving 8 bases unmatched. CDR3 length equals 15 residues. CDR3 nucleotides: TGTGCCAGTAGTATACCAGGGCGGGAGTTATACGAGCAGTACTTC. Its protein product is CASSIPGRELYEQYF.

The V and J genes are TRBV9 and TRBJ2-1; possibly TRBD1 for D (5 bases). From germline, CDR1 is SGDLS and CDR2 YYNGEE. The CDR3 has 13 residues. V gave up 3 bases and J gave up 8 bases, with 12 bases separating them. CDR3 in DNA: TGTGCCAGCAGCGGGGCAGGGAAGGATGAGCAGTTCTTC. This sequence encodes CASSGAGKDEQFF.

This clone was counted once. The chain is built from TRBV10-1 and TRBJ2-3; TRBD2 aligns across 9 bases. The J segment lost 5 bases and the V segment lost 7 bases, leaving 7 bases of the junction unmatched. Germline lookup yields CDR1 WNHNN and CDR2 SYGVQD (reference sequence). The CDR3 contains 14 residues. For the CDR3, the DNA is TGCGCCAGCACGGCGGGAGGGGAGGGAGATACGCAGTATTTT. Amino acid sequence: CASTAGGEGDTQYF.

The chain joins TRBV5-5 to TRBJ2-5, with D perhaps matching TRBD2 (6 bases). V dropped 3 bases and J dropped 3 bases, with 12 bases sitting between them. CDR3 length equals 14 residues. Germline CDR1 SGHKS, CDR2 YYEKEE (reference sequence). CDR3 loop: CASSWMGGEETQYF. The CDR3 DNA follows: TGTGCCAGCAGCTGGATGGGGGGTGAAGAGACCCAGTACTTC.

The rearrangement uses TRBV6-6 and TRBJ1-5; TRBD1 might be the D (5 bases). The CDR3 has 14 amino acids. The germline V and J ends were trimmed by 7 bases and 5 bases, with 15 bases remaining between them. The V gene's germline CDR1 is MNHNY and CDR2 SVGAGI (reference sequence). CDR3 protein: CASIMGGRDQPQHF. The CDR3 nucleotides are TGTGCCAGCATAATGGGGGGTAGAGATCAGCCCCAGCATTTT.

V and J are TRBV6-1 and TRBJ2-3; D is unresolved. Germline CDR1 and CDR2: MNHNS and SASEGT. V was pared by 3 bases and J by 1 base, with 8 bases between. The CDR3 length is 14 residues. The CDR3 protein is CASSDASRTDTQYF. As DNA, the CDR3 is TGTGCCAGCAGTGATGCGTCTCGCACAGATACGCAGTATTTT.

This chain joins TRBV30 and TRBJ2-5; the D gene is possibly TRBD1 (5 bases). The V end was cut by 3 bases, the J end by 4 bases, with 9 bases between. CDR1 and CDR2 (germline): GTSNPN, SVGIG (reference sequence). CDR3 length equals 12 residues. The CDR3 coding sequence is TGTGCCTGGAGCCCAGGGCCAGAGACCCAGTACTTC. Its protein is CAWSPGPETQYF.

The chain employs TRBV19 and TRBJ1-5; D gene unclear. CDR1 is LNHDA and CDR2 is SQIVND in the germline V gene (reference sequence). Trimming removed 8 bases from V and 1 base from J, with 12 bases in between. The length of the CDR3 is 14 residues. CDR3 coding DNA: TGTGCCAGTTATCATTTGAGAAGCAATCAGCCCCAGCATTTT. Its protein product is CASYHLRSNQPQHF.

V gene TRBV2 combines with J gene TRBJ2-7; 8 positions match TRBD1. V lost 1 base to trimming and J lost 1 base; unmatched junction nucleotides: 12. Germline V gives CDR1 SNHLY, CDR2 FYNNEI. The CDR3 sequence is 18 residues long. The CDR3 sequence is CASSEGQGRSGPSYEQYF. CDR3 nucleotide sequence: TGTGCCAGCAGTGAAGGACAGGGGCGAAGCGGACCTTCCTACGAGCAGTACTTC.

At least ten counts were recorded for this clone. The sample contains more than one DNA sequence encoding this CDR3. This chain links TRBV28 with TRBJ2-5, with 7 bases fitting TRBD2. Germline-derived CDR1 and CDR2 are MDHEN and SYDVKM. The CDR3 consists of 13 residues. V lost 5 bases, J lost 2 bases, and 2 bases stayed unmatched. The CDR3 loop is CASSPSGQETQYF. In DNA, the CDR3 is TGTGCCAGCAGTCCTAGCGGACAAGAGACCCAGTACTTC. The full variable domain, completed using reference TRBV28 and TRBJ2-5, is DVKVTQSSRYLVKRTGEKVFLECVQDMDHENMFWYRQDPGLGLRLIYFSYDVKMKEKGDIPEGYSVSREKKERFSLILESASTNQTSMYLCASSPSGQETQYFGPGTRLLVL.

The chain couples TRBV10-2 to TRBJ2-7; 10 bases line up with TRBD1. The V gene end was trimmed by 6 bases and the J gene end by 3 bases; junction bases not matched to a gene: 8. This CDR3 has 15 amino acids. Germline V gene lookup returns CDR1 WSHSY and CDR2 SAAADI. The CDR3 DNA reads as TGCGCCAGCAGCCAGACAGGGGGCGCGTTCTACGAGCAGTACTTC. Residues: CASSQTGGAFYEQYF.

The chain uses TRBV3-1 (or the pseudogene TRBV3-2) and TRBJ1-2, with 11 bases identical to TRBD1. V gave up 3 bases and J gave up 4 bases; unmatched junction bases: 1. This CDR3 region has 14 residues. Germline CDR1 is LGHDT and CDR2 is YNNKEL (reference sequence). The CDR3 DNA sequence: TGTGCCAGCAGCCAGGGACAGGGGGGCTATGGCTACACCTTC. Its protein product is CASSQGQGGYGYTF.